This entry lists 32 T cell receptor beta chains sequenced from one sample in a study of blood T cell repertoires in COVID-19. The protocol was immunoSEQ multiplex PCR, while the TCRdb copy is restricted to in-frame clones and leaves out a portion. This table has around 60,000 clones, around 91% appearing once. The sequenced sample was peripheral blood. These receptors all come from a man aged 55 to 70 with active COVID-19.

The chain uses TRBV11-2 and TRBJ2-1; possibly TRBD2 for D (6 bases). This CDR3 is 14 amino acids long. V shed 6 bases and J shed 6 bases, with 15 bases lying between them. The V gene's germline CDR1 is SGHAT and CDR2 FQNNGV. Written as DNA, the CDR3 is TGTGCCAGCAGTTTCGCGTTGGGGGGCAATGAGCAGTTCTTC. It encodes CASSFALGGNEQFF.

A note on this clone: The CDR3 ends on some other residue instead of the conserved phenylalanine or tryptophan, so this is likely a read error. The DNA is left out, because the CDR3 cannot be placed on it with certainty; the CDR3 is given as TCRdb lists it. The chain joins TRBV10-2 to TRBJ2-7; the table assigns TRBD1, which was not confirmed against the DNA. Both ends counted, the CDR3 spans 12 residues. Germline V CDR1 and CDR2: WSHSY, SAAADI. The CDR3 is CASSELGQAPRL.

The table lists this clone with a few counts. This chain uses TRBV9 with TRBJ2-7, with D maybe TRBD1 (6 bases). In germline, CDR1 is SGDLS, CDR2 YYNGEE. The length of the CDR3 is 14 residues. Trimming removed 3 bases at V and 6 bases at J, with 16 bases between. The CDR3 sequence: CASSGTGRLGEQYF. As DNA, the CDR3 is TGTGCCAGCAGCGGTACAGGGCGGTTAGGCGAGCAGTACTTC.

The V call is TRBV7-9, the J call TRBJ1-3; the D is unclear. Per the germline V gene, CDR1 is SEHNR and CDR2 is FQNEAQ (reference sequence). V gave up 5 bases and J gave up 3 bases, with 11 bases separating them. This CDR3 is built from 14 residues. Here the CDR3 DNA reads TGTGCCAGCAGCCCCGGAGTCAATGGAAACACCATATATTTT. Translation: CASSPGVNGNTIYF.

The V call is TRBV6-1, the J call TRBJ1-6; a weak D match, TRBD1 (5 bases). V was shortened by 1 base and J by 4 bases, with 5 bases between the two germline ends. This CDR3 spans 14 amino acids. Germline V gene data show CDR1 as MNHNS and CDR2 as SASEGT. CDR3 bases: TGTGCCAGCAGTGAAGGACAGTATAATTCACCCCTCCACTTT. Translated, it gives CASSEGQYNSPLHF.

The chain couples TRBV24-1 to TRBJ2-3, with D maybe TRBD2 (6 bases). Trimming cost V 4 bases and J 2 bases, with 24 bases left between them. The CDR3 has 19 residues. Germline CDR1 is KGHDR and CDR2 is SFDVKD. The DNA of the CDR3 is TGTGCCACCAGTGACAGGGTTTTGATGGGGGGAGTCCCCACAGATACGCAGTATTTT. Translation: CATSDRVLMGGVPTDTQYF.

The chain carries TRBV7-2 and TRBJ2-5; unclear D gene. This CDR3 comprises 14 residues. V was shortened by 4 bases and J by 4 bases, with 13 bases between the two germline ends. Germline V gene sequence: CDR1 SGHTA, CDR2 FQGNSA. CDR3: CASSSALPGETQYF. Here the CDR3 DNA reads TGTGCCAGCAGCTCCGCACTTCCCGGAGAGACCCAGTACTTC.

This chain uses TRBV18 with TRBJ1-5; a weak D match, TRBD1 (6 bases). Germline V gives CDR1 KGHSH, CDR2 LQKENI. The V gene lost 5 bases and the J gene lost 1 base, with 12 bases spanning the gap. The CDR3 is 15 residues long. CDR3 region: CASSDQGISNQPQHF. Here the CDR3 DNA reads TGTGCCAGCTCAGACCAGGGGATCAGCAATCAGCCCCAGCATTTT.

The V and J genes are TRBV18 and TRBJ1-4; D possibly corresponds to TRBD1 (5 bases). Trimming took off 1 base at V and 8 bases at J, with 14 bases between the two ends. The CDR3 has 15 residues. Per germline, CDR1 KGHSH and CDR2 LQKENI. CDR3 amino acids: CASSPRTGLNEKLFF. DNA of the CDR3: TGTGCCAGCTCACCACGAACGGGACTCAACGAAAAACTGTTTTTT.

The V gene is TRBV5-1, the J gene TRBJ2-5, with D perhaps TRBD1 (7 bases). This CDR3 comprises 15 residues. Germline V lookup: CDR1 SGHRS, CDR2 YFSETQ. The V and J ends lost 4 bases and 2 bases respectively, with 15 bases between them. CDR3: CASSHRQGGQETQYF. CDR3 DNA: TGCGCCAGCAGCCATCGACAGGGAGGACAAGAGACCCAGTACTTC.

The CDR3 DNA reads as TGCGCCAGCAGCTTGGCACGGTCCCAAGAGACCCAGTACTTC. Amino acid sequence: CASSLARSQETQYF. The chain employs TRBV5-1 and TRBJ2-5; D remains unclear. Germline V gene data show CDR1 as SGHRS and CDR2 as YFSETQ. The CDR3 has 14 residues. The ends were cut back, 0 bases at V and 1 base at J, with 7 bases in the middle.

The chain joins TRBV25-1 to TRBJ1-3; D not resolved. The V gene's germline CDR1 is MGHDK and CDR2 SYGVNS. With 3 bases removed from V and 3 bases from J, the gap between germline ends came to 12 bases. This CDR3 has 15 amino acids. The CDR3 nucleotides are TGTGCCAGCAGTGACCCGACTCTGGGTGGAAACACCATATATTTT. Translating it yields CASSDPTLGGNTIYF. Combining the CDR3 with reference TRBV25-1 and TRBJ1-3 gives the whole variable domain EADIYQTPRYLVIGTGKKITLECSQTMGHDKMYWYQQDPGMELHLIHYSYGVNSTEKGDLSSESTVSRIRTEHFPLTLESARPSHTSQYLCASSDPTLGGNTIYFGEGSWLTVV.

The rearrangement links TRBV4-3 to TRBJ2-7; 8 positions agree with TRBD1. The CDR3 is made up of 13 amino acids. Germline V lookup: CDR1 LGHNA, CDR2 YSLEER. V trimming: 9 bases; J trimming: 7 bases; junction bases outside the gene matches: 11. As DNA, the CDR3 is TGCGCCAGAGGAAGAGGGACAGGTTGTGAGCAGTACTTC. This encodes CARGRGTGCEQYF.

The V and J genes are TRBV7-9 and TRBJ2-2; 10 positions match TRBD1. This CDR3 is 16 amino acids long. V lost 0 bases, J lost 5 bases, and 3 bases stayed unmatched. Germline CDR1 is SEHNR and CDR2 is FQNEAQ (reference sequence). The CDR3 DNA reads as TGTGCCAGCAGCTTAGCCGGGACAGGGGCTACCGGGGAGCTGTTTTTT. Translated: CASSLAGTGATGELFF. The entire variable domain, with the rest obtained from reference TRBV7-9 and TRBJ2-2, is as follows: DTGVSQNPRHKITKRGQNVTFRCDPISEHNRLYWYRQTLGQGPEFLTYFQNEAQLEKSRLLSDRFSAERPKGSFSTLEIQRTEQGDSAMYLCASSLAGTGATGELFFGEGSRLTVL.

J is TRBJ2-5 and V is TRBV2; 9 positions match TRBD2. This CDR3 comprises 17 residues. Germline CDR1 reads SNHLY; CDR2 reads FYNNEI. Trimming at V came to 6 bases and at J to 4 bases, leaving 15 bases not matched to a gene. DNA for the CDR3: TGTGCCAGCAGGGTGTTTGCGGGAGGGAGGAACGTAGAGACCCAGTACTTC. As protein: CASRVFAGGRNVETQYF.

The table lists this clone with a count of one. The chain has TRBV7-2 and TRBJ2-1, with TRBD1 as a possible D gene (6 bases). V was pared by 1 base and J by 1 base, with 8 bases between. Germline V gene lookup returns CDR1 SGHTA and CDR2 FQGNSA. The CDR3 totals 15 residues. In DNA, the CDR3 is TGTGCCAGCAGCTTAGATCAGGGGTCCTACAATGAGCAGTTCTTC. Its translation: CASSLDQGSYNEQFF.

In its sample, this clone was seen once. The V call is TRBV7-9, the J call TRBJ2-7; possibly TRBD1 for D (5 bases). V was pared by 2 bases and J by 4 bases, with 15 bases between. Germline CDR1 and CDR2: SEHNR and FQNEAQ (reference sequence). The CDR3 extends over 15 amino acids. CDR3 bases: TGTGCCAGCAGCTTACGGCAGGGCGTTTTGTACGAGCAGTACTTC. Its protein is CASSLRQGVLYEQYF.

The genes are TRBV7-9 and TRBJ1-2; D perhaps matches TRBD1 (6 bases). Germline V lookup: CDR1 SEHNR, CDR2 FQNEAQ (reference sequence). V gave up 5 bases and J gave up 5 bases, with 21 bases separating them. The CDR3 has 16 amino acids. CDR3 in amino acids: CASSPPRQASTYGYTF. The CDR3 DNA follows: TGTGCCAGCAGCCCGCCCCGACAGGCCTCCACATATGGCTACACCTTC.

The chain has TRBV28 and TRBJ2-5; D ambiguous. The CDR3 has 13 amino acids. The germline gives CDR1 MDHEN, CDR2 SYDVKM. V was cut by 6 bases and J by 0 bases, with 8 bases left in between. CDR3 sequence: CASSFIYQETQYF. The CDR3 bases are TGTGCCAGCAGCTTTATTTACCAAGAGACCCAGTACTTC.

This clone turned up a few times. This chain uses TRBV7-8 with TRBJ1-4; D unresolved. Deletions cut 5 bases from V and 4 bases from J, with 8 bases between. The CDR3 extends over 13 amino acids. CDR1 is SGHVS and CDR2 is FQNEAQ in the germline V gene. The CDR3 protein is CASSPQRNEKLFF. The CDR3 region has the DNA TGTGCCAGCAGCCCTCAGCGTAATGAAAAACTGTTTTTT.

The V gene is TRBV5-1, the J gene TRBJ1-3; D is uncertain. The length of the CDR3 is 16 residues. Germline CDR1 SGHRS, CDR2 YFSETQ. Trimming left V 0 bases short and J 1 base short, with 11 bases between. The CDR3 sequence is CASSLDQPRSGNTIYF. The CDR3, as DNA: TGCGCCAGCAGCTTGGACCAGCCGAGGTCTGGAAACACCATATATTTT.

The chain employs TRBV5-6 and TRBJ1-1; D not resolved. V lost 4 bases, J lost 3 bases, and 13 bases lay in between. Germline V gene lookup returns CDR1 SGHDT and CDR2 YYEEEE. CDR3 length: 14 residues. The CDR3 region is CASSPLITHTEAFF. In nucleotides, the CDR3 is TGTGCCAGCAGCCCACTCATTACTCACACTGAAGCTTTCTTT.

The V gene is TRBV7-9, the J gene TRBJ1-4; 8 positions agree with TRBD1. In germline, CDR1 is SEHNR, CDR2 FQNEAQ (reference sequence). V was clipped by 2 bases and J by 5 bases; unmatched bases: 4. CDR3 length: 15 amino acids. The CDR3 protein is CASSLSHRGNEKLFF. The CDR3 nucleotides read TGTGCCAGCAGCTTATCCCACAGGGGGAATGAAAAACTGTTTTTT.

The chain links TRBV12-3 or TRBV12-4 to TRBJ2-3; D gene ambiguous. The CDR3 totals 11 residues. The V end was cut by 4 bases, the J end by 4 bases, with 3 bases between. Here the CDR3 DNA reads TGTGCCAGCAGTTCAGCAGATACGCAGTATTTT. Translation: CASSSADTQYF.

This sequence joins TRBV19 and TRBJ2-5; the match to TRBD2 covers 7 bases. The CDR3 is 14 amino acids. V was clipped by 6 bases and J by 4 bases; unmatched bases: 8. Germline assignment: CDR1 LNHDA and CDR2 SQIVND (reference sequence). CDR3 protein: CASRFSGLRETQYF. DNA for the CDR3: TGTGCCAGTAGGTTTAGCGGGTTACGAGAGACCCAGTACTTC.

The chain joins TRBV6-4 to TRBJ2-2; 9 bases map to TRBD2. V dropped 4 bases and J dropped 6; count of bases not matched to a gene: 6. Germline V gives CDR1 MRHNA, CDR2 SNTAGT. The CDR3 is 15 residues long. CDR3 DNA: TGTGCCAGCAGTGTTAGCGGGGGTCCGTCCGGGGAGCTGTTTTTT. Amino acid sequence: CASSVSGGPSGELFF.

The rearrangement joins TRBV28 to TRBJ1-6; no clear D gene. V was trimmed by 3 bases and J by 6 bases, leaving 15 bases between them. In germline, CDR1 is MDHEN, CDR2 SYDVKM. This CDR3 contains 16 residues. The CDR3 DNA reads TGTGCCAGCAGTTTTTCGGACTTGGCGGGTAATTCACCCCTCCACTTT. Translation gives CASSFSDLAGNSPLHF.

This sequence joins TRBV9 and TRBJ2-2; 10 bases line up with TRBD2. V was clipped by 4 bases and J by 4 bases; unmatched bases: 13. Germline CDR1 is SGDLS and CDR2 is YYNGEE. CDR3 length equals 18 residues. CDR3: CASSTRPGTSVGTGELFF. Here the CDR3 DNA reads TGTGCCAGCAGCACCCGACCCGGGACTAGCGTAGGCACCGGGGAGCTGTTTTTT.

Only one count was recorded for this clone. The gene calls are TRBV6-4 and TRBJ1-2; possibly TRBD1 for D (5 bases). The ends were cut back, 2 bases at V and 10 bases at J, with 11 bases in the middle. The V gene's germline CDR1 is MRHNA and CDR2 SNTAGT. This CDR3 is 12 amino acids long. The chain's CDR3 is CASSDRTNVYTF. Here the CDR3 DNA reads TGTGCCAGCAGTGACCGGACAAATGTCTACACCTTC.

This clone appeared once. CDR3 region: CASARGTGSAYEQYF. The CDR3 region has the DNA TGCGCCAGCGCCCGGGGGACAGGGAGCGCCTACGAGCAGTACTTC. V gene TRBV5-1 combines with J gene TRBJ2-7, with TRBD1 identical over 9 bases. Germline trimming cut 7 bases from V and 2 bases from J; bases unmatched to any gene: 10. CDR1 is SGHRS, CDR2 YFSETQ, per germline. The CDR3 contains 15 residues.

This chain links TRBV5-1 with TRBJ2-1, with D uncertain. The CDR3 loop spans 16 amino acids. The germline CDR1 and CDR2 sequences are SGHRS and YFSETQ. V was cut by 2 bases and J by 6 bases, with 18 bases left in between. CDR3 region: CASSFSTWVTLNEQFF. The CDR3 DNA sequence: TGCGCCAGCAGCTTTAGCACCTGGGTAACCCTCAATGAGCAGTTCTTC.

The V gene is TRBV9, the J gene TRBJ1-1, with TRBD1 as a possible D gene (5 bases). CDR1 is SGDLS and CDR2 is YYNGEE in the germline V gene. CDR3 length: 16 amino acids. The V gene lost 0 bases and the J gene lost 6 bases, with 18 bases spanning the gap. The CDR3 spells CASSVGPTGITAEAFF. In DNA, the CDR3 is TGTGCCAGCAGCGTAGGCCCCACAGGAATTACGGCTGAAGCTTTCTTT.